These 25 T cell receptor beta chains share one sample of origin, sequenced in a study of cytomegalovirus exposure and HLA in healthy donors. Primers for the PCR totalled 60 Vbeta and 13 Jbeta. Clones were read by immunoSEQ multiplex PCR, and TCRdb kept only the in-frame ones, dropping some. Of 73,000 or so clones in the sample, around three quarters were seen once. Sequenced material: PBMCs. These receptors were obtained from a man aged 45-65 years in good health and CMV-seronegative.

The CDR3 sequence: CASSITGTNTEAFF. The CDR3 DNA sequence: TGTGCCAGTAGTATTACAGGGACGAACACTGAAGCTTTCTTT. This sequence joins TRBV19 and TRBJ1-1; tentatively, D is TRBD1 (6 bases). The length of the CDR3 is 14 residues. The V gene's germline CDR1 is LNHDA and CDR2 SQIVND (reference sequence). The ends were cut back, 3 bases at V and 1 base at J, with 9 bases in the middle.

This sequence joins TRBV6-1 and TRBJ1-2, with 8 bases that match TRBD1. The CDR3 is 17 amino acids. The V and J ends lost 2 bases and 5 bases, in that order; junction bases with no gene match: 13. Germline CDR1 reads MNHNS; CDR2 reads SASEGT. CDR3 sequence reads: CASSETQIQGASYGYTF. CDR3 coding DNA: TGTGCCAGCAGTGAAACGCAAATCCAGGGGGCCAGTTATGGCTACACCTTC.

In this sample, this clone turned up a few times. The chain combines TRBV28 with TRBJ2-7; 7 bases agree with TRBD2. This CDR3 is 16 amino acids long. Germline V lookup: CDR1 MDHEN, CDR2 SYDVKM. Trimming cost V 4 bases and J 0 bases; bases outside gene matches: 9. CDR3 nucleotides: TGTGCCAGCAGTTACACGCTCACTAGCGCCTCCTACGAGCAGTACTTC. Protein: CASSYTLTSASYEQYF.

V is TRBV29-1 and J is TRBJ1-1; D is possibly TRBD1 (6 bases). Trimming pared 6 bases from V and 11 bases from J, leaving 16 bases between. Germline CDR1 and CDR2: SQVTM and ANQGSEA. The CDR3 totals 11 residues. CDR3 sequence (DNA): TGCAGCGTAGCCAGGGGTCCGGAGGCTTTCTTT. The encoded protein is CSVARGPEAFF.

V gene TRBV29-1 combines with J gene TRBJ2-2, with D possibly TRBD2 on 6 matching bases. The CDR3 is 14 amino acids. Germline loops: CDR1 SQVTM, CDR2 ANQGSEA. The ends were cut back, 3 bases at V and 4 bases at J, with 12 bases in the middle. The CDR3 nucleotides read TGCAGCGTTGAGGGCAGGGAGGTCACCGGGGAGCTGTTTTTT. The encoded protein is CSVEGREVTGELFF.

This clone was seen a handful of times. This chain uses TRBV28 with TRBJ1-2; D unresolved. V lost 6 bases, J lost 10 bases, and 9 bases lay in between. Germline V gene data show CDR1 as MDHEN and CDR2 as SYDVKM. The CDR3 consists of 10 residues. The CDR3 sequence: CASSPPDYTF. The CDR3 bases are TGTGCCAGCAGCCCACCAGACTACACCTTC.

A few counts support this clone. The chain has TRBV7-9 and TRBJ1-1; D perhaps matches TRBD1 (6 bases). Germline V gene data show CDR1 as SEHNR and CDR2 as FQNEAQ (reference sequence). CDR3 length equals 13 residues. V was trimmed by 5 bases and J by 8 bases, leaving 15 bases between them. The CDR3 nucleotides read TGTGCCAGCAGCGTCCTTGGACAGACCGAAGCTTTCTTT. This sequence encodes CASSVLGQTEAFF.

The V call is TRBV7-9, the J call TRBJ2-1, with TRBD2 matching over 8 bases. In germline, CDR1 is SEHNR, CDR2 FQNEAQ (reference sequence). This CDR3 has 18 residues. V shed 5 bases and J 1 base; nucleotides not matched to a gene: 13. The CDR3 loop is CASSTTNREGGSYNEQFF. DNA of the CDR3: TGTGCCAGCAGCACCACCAATCGGGAGGGTGGATCCTACAATGAGCAGTTCTTC.

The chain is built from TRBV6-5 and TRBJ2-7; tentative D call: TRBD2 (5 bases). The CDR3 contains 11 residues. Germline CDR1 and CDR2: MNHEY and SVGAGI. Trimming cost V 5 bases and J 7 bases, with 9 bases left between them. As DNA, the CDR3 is TGTGCCAGCAGTGCCACGGGGGAGCAGTACTTC. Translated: CASSATGEQYF.

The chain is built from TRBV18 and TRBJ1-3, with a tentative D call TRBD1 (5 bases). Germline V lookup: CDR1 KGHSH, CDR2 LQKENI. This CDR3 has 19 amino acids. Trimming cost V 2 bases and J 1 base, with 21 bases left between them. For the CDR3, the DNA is TGTGCCAGCTCACCAGTCGCCAACCTCCTCCAGGGTTCTGGAAACACCATATATTTT. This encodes CASSPVANLLQGSGNTIYF.

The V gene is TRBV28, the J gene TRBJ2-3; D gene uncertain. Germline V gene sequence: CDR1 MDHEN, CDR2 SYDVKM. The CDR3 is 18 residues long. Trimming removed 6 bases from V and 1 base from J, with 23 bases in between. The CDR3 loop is CASRPLPGVRVGTDTQYF. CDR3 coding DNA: TGTGCCAGCAGGCCGTTACCCGGAGTCCGTGTCGGCACAGATACGCAGTATTTT.

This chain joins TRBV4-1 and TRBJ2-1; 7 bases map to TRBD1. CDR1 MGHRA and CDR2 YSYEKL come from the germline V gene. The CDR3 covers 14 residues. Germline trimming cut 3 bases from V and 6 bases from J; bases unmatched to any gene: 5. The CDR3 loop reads CASSHLTGSNEQFF. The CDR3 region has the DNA TGCGCCAGCAGCCACTTGACAGGGTCCAATGAGCAGTTCTTC.

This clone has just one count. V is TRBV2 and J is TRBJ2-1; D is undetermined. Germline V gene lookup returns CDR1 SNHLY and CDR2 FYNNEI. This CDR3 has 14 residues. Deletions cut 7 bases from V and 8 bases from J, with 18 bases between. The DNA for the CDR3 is TGTGCCAGCAAAGACTTAAACACCAAGCATGAGCAGTTCTTC. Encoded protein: CASKDLNTKHEQFF. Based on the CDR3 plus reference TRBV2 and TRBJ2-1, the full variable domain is EPEVTQTPSHQVTQMGQEVILRCVPISNHLYFYWYRQILGQKVEFLVSFYNNEISEKSEIFDDQFSVERPDGSNFTLKIRSTKLEDSAMYFCASKDLNTKHEQFFGPGTRLTVL.

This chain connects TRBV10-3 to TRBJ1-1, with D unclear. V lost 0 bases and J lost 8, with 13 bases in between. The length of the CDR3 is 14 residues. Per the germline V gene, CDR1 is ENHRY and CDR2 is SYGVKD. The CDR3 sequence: CAISESILSGEAFF. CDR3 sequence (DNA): TGTGCCATCAGTGAGTCGATACTCTCAGGCGAAGCTTTCTTT.

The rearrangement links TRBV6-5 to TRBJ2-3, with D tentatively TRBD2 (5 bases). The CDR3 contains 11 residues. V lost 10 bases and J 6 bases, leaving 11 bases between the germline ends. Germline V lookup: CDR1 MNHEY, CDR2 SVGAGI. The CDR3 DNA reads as TGTGCCACCCTGAGAGGGGATACGCAGTATTTT. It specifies CATLRGDTQYF.

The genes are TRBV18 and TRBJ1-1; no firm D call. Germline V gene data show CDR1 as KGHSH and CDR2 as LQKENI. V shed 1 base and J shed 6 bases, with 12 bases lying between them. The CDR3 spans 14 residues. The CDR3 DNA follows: TGTGCCAGCTCACCACTCCCCGGGGATGCTGAAGCTTTCTTT. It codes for CASSPLPGDAEAFF.

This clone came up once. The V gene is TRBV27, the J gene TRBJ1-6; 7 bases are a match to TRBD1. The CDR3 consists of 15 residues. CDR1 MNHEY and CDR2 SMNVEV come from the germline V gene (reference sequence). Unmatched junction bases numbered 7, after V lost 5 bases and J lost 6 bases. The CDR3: CASSPRDRINSPLHF. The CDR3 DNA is TGTGCCAGCAGTCCGAGGGACAGAATTAATTCACCCCTCCACTTT.

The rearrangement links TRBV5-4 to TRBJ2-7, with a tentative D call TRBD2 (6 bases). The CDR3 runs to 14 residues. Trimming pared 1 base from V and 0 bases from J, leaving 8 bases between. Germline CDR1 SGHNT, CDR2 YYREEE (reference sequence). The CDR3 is CASSLRGASYEQYF. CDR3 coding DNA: TGTGCCAGCAGCTTGCGCGGGGCCTCCTACGAGCAGTACTTC. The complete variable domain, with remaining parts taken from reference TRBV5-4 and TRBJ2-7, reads ETGVTQSPTHLIKTRGQQVTLRCSSQSGHNTVSWYQQALGQGPQFIFQYYREEENGRGNFPPRFSGLQFPNYSSELNVNALELDDSALYLCASSLRGASYEQYFGPGTRLTVT.

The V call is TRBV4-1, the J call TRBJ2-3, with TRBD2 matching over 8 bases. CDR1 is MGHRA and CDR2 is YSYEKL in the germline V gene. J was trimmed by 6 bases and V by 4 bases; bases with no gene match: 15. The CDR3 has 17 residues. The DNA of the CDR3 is TGCGCCAGCAGCCGGTGGGGAAGCATGAGGACTAGCGATACGCAGTATTTT. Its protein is CASSRWGSMRTSDTQYF.

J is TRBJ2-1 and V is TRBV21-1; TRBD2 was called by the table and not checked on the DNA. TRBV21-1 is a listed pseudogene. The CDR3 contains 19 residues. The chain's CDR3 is CASSKELAGASKKYNEQFF. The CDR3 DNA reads TGTGCCAGCAGCAAAGAACTAGCGGGGGCATCAAAGAAATACAATGAGCAGTTCTTC.

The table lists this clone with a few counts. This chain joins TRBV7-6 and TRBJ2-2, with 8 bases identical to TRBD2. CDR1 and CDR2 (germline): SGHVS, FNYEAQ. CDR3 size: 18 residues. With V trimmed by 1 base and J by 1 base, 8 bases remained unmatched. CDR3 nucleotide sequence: TGTGCCAGCAGCTTAGAGGCTAGCGGGCCCCGGAACACCGGGGAGCTGTTTTTT. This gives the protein CASSLEASGPRNTGELFF. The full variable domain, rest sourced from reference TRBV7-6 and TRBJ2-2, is GAGVSQSPRYKVTKRGQDVALRCDPISGHVSLYWYRQALGQGPEFLTYFNYEAQQDKSGLPNDRFSAERPEGSISTLTIQRTEQRDSAMYRCASSLEASGPRNTGELFFGEGSRLTVL.

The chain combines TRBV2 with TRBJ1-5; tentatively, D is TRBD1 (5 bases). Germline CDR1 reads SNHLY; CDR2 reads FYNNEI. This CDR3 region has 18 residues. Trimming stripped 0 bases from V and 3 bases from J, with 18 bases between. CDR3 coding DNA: TGTGCCAGCAGTGAAGCTGACCGACGGACACGACCCAATCAGCCCCAGCATTTT. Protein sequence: CASSEADRRTRPNQPQHF.

The CDR3 DNA reads TGTGCCAGCAGCTTAGTAGCCGGGGACAGGGGGCTTAATTCACCCCTCCACTTT. Translated: CASSLVAGDRGLNSPLHF. The chain is built from TRBV7-9 and TRBJ1-6; the match to TRBD1 covers 12 bases. Trimming took 1 base from V and 6 from J; bases not matched to a gene: 7. Germline CDR1 reads SEHNR; CDR2 reads FQNEAQ (reference sequence). This CDR3 region has 18 residues.

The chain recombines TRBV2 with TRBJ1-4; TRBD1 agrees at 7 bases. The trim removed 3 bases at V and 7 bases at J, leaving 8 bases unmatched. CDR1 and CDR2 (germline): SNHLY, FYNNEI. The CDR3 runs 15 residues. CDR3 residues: CASSDPQGTSEKLFF. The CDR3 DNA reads TGTGCCAGCAGTGATCCACAGGGGACCTCTGAAAAACTGTTTTTT.

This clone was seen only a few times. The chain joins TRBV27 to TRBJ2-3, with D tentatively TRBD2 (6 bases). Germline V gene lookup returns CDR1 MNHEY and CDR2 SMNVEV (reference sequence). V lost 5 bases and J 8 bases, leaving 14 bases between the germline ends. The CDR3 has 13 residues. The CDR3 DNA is TGTGCCAGCAGTGTAGGCTTCGGGGGTACGCAGTATTTT. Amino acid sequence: CASSVGFGGTQYF.